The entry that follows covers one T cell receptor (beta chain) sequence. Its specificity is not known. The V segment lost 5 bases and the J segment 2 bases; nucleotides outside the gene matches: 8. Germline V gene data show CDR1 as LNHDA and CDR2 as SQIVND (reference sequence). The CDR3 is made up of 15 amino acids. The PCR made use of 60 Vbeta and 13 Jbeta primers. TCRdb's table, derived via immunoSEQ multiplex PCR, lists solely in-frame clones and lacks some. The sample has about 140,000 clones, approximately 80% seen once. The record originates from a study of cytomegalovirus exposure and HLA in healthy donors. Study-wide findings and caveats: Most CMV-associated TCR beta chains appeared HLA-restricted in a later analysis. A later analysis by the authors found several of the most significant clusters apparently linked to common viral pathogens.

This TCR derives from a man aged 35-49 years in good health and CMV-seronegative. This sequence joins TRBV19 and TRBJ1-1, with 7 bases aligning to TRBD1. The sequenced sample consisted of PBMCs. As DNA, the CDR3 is TGTGCCAGTAGTTGGGACAGACCAACTAACACTGAAGCTTTCTTT. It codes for CASSWDRPTNTEAFF.